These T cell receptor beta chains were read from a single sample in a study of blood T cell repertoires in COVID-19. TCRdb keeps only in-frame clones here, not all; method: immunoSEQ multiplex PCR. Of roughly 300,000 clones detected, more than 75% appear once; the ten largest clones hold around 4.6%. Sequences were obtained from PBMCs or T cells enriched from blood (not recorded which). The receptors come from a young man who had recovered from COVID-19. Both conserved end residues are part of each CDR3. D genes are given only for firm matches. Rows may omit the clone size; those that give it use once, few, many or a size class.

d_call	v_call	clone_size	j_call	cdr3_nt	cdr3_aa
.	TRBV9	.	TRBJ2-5	TGTGCCAGCAGCGTAAATCCCTCGGGGACCCAGTACTTC	CASSVNPSGTQYF
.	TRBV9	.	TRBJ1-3	TGTGCCAGCAGCGTAGTTCCCTTCTCTGGAAACACCATATATTTT	CASSVVPFSGNTIYF
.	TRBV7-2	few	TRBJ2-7	TGTGCCAGCAGCTTGAGGACAGCTACCTACGAGCAGTACTTC	CASSLRTATYEQYF
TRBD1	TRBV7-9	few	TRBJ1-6	TGTGCCAGCAGCCCAGATGGGGGACAGGGGTTTTCACCCCTCCACTTT	CASSPDGGQGFSPLHF
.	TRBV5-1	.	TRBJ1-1	TGCGCCAGCAGCTTGGAAGGGTCAGGGTACACTGAAGCTTTCTTT	CASSLEGSGYTEAFF
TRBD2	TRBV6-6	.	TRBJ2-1	TGTGCCAGCAGGACCGGGACTAGCGGCTACAATGAGCAGTTCTTC	CASRTGTSGYNEQFF
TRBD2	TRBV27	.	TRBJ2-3	TGTGCCAGCAGTTTATTCTCCGGGACTAGCGCTACAGATACGCAGTATTTT	CASSLFSGTSATDTQYF
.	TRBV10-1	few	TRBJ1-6	TGCGCCAGCCGCGACAGTAATTCACCCCTCCACTTT	CASRDSNSPLHF
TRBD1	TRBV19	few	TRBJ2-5	TGTGCCAGTAGTCCTTACCGGGACAGGGGTCAAGAGACCCAGTACTTC	CASSPYRDRGQETQYF
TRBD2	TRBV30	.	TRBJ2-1	TGTGCCTGGAGTCCCCCGGGACTAGCGGGAAGGGGGGAGCAGTTCTTC	CAWSPPGLAGRGEQFF
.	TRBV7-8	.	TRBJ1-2	TGTGCCAGCAGCTTTCAGGGCGCACAACCTTTCTATGGCTACACCTTC	CASSFQGAQPFYGYTF
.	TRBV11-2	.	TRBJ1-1	TGTGCCAGCAGCCCCTCTCGGGTAGAAGCTTTCTTT	CASSPSRVEAFF
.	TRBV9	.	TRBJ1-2	TGTGCCAGCAGCGTCACAGGGTCTGGGGGCTACACCTTC	CASSVTGSGGYTF
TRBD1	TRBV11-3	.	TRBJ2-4	TGTGCCAGCAGCTTAGGGGGACAGGGAGGGAACATTCAGTACTTC	CASSLGGQGGNIQYF
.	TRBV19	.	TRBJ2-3	TGTGCCGGATCCTCAGGGGAAGAGACAGATACGCAGTATTTT	CAGSSGEETDTQYF
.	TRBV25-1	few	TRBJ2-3	TGTGCCAGCAGGGACAGTTTGCACACAGATACGCAGTATTTT	CASRDSLHTDTQYF
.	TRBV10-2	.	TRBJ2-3	TGCGCCGCCGGAGATACGCAGTATTTT	CAAGDTQYF
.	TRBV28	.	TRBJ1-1	TGTGCCAGCAACCCCGGGACATCGGTGGTAGCTTTCTTT	CASNPGTSVVAFF
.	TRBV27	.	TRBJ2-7	TGTGCCAGCAGTTCCCTCCAGGGGGGAGCCTACGAGCAGTACTTC	CASSSLQGGAYEQYF
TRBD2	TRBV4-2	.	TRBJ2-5	TGTGCCAGCAGACCTTTTGCCGGGACTAGCCTGCAAGAGACCCAGTACTTC	CASRPFAGTSLQETQYF
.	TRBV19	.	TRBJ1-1	TGTGCCAGTAGTGGTGGCCGGGGGGCTCTGAACACTGAAGCTTTCTTT	CASSGGRGALNTEAFF
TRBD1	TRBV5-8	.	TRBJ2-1	TGTGCCAGCAGCTCAGGACAGGGAAGTTGGTACAATGAGCAGTTCTTC	CASSSGQGSWYNEQFF
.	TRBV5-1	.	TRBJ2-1	TGCGCCAGCAGTATTGATTTCCCAGGGCCAAACAATGAGCAGTTCTTC	CASSIDFPGPNNEQFF
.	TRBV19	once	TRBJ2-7	TGTGCCAGTAGTCCGACGCGGGGGCTCTACGAGCAGTACTTC	CASSPTRGLYEQYF
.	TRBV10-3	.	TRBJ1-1	TGTGCCATCAGCAGACAGAACACTGAAGCTTTCTTT	CAISRQNTEAFF